This TCR beta chain appears in the sequencing data of a study of shared clonotypes between healthy human individuals. In the sorted-subset replicate PCRs, around 220 ng DNA, 30,000 or so T cell genomes, was used. The protocol was immunoSEQ multiplex PCR, while the TCRdb copy is restricted to in-frame clones and leaves out a portion. The top ten clones hold about 0.064% of a sample with hundreds of thousands of clones, 95% to 97% of them seen once. From germline, CDR1 is MNHEY and CDR2 SMNVEV (reference sequence). The CDR3 totals 16 residues. Sequenced: naive CD4+ T cells sorted from blood. Subset given: CD45RA+ positively selected. This clonotype was sampled from a woman under 40 in good health. The chain couples TRBV27 to TRBJ2-5, with 14 bases fitting TRBD2. The J call may be faulty, since TRBJ2-7 better matches the DNA end. The CDR3 sequence is CASSPETSGRASEQYF. CDR3 DNA: TGTGCCAGCAGTCCCGAGACTAGCGGGAGGGCCTCCGAGCAGTACTTC.